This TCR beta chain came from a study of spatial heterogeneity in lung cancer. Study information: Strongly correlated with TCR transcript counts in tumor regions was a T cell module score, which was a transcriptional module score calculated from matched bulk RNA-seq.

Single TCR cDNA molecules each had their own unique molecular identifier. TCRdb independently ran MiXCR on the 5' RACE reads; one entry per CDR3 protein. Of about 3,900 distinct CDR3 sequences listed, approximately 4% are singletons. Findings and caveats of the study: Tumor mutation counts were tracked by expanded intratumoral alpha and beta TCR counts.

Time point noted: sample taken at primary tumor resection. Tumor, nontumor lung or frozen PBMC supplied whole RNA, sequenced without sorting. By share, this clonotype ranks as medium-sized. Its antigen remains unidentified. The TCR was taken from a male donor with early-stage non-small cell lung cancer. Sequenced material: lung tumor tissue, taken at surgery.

As DNA, the CDR3 is TGCGCCAGCAGCATACAAGAGACCCAGTACTTC. Its translation: CASSIQETQYF. The genes are TRBV5-1 and TRBJ2-5; D is ambiguous. V was cut by 4 bases and J by 2 bases, with 3 bases left in between. In germline, CDR1 is SGHRS, CDR2 YFSETQ. The CDR3 runs to 11 residues.